Reported below is one T cell receptor beta chain. The data derive from a study of blood T cell repertoires in COVID-19. For the study at large: Sites in the United States, Italy and Spain provided acute and convalescent COVID-19 samples.

Between the trimmed V and J ends, which lost 4 bases and 3 bases, there was a span of 19 bases. The germline V gene encodes CDR1 MDHEN and CDR2 SYDVKM. CDR3 length: 17 amino acids. In the original workflow: Reference gene primer amplification yielded estimated nucleated cell counts. Assay used: immunoSEQ multiplex PCR; TCRdb lists only in-frame clones, some missing. The DNA was the basis for D and trimming; V, J and clone size are from that table. The sample carries roughly 270,000 clones, almost 85% recorded once. Source material: peripheral blood. This sequence originates from a man aged 50 to 60 with active or convalescent COVID-19. This chain uses TRBV28 with TRBJ1-3, with D possibly matching TRBD1 (6 bases). Here the CDR3 reads CASSSAVGGENGNTIYF. The CDR3 bases are TGTGCCAGCAGTTCGGCGGTAGGGGGGGAGAATGGAAACACCATATATTTT.